This TCR beta chain was profiled in a study of blood T cell repertoires in COVID-19. About the study: T cells, B-cell-depleted T cells, or PBMCs provided the cDNA or gDNA that served as material.

Trimming shortened V by 0 bases and J by 2 bases, and 10 bases separated the two germline ends. This CDR3 is 15 amino acids long. CDR1 LGHDT and CDR2 YNNKEL come from the germline V gene (reference sequence). Study processing details: Cell counts per sample came from amplifying reference gene primers. The data were produced by immunoSEQ multiplex PCR, yet TCRdb's version contains in-frame clones alone and is incomplete. That table is the source of V, J and clone size, and D and trimming were worked out from the DNA. Altogether about 300,000 clones are present, about nine tenths being singletons, with the ten largest covering about 4.2%. Participants were placed into cohorts based on the clinical history they reported.

The rearrangement joins TRBV3-1 (or the pseudogene TRBV3-2) to TRBJ1-1, with D uncertain. The sample was PBMCs or T cells enriched from blood (not recorded which). This clonotype was sampled from a man aged 25 to 40 who had recovered from COVID-19. Written as DNA, the CDR3 is TGTGCCAGCAGCCAAGATTCTACTGTAAACACTGAAGCTTTCTTT. Translating gives CASSQDSTVNTEAFF.